This T cell receptor beta chain was recorded in a study of metastatic and nonmetastatic thyroid tumors. Study-level information: The comparison covered peripheral blood and tumor or nodule tissue in malignant and benign thyroid patients. Study-wide results and limits: According to reports, the diversity of TCR beta was significantly higher in malignant thyroid tumors than in benign nodules, and this held in both blood and tumor samples.

At least ten counts were recorded for this clone. What it recognizes is unknown. Under the authors' procedure: A distant-metastasis classifier for papillary thyroid cancer was built using CDR3 differences across clinicopathological groups. MiXCR reprocessed the PCR reads for TCRdb. TCRdb's processing, not the study's, gives the V and J calls here. The data hold around 20,000 clones, with roughly a sixth observed a single time. Patients had received no treatment of any kind before thyroid surgery. CDR3 length: 15 amino acids. CDR1 and CDR2 from the germline V gene are SGHRS and YFSETQ. Losses at the gene ends were 4 bases for V and 0 bases for J; bases not matched to a gene: 3.

This sequence joins TRBV5-1 and TRBJ2-7, with TRBD1 matching 11 bases. The sequenced material came from tumor tissue. The clonotype originates from a female donor with papillary thyroid cancer or a benign thyroid nodule (not recorded which). Some clones in this sample may be carry-over from other donors' samples. The CDR3 nucleotides are TGCGCCAGCAGCCGGGACAGGGGGAGCTCCTACGAGCAGTACTTC. This gives the protein CASSRDRGSSYEQYF.